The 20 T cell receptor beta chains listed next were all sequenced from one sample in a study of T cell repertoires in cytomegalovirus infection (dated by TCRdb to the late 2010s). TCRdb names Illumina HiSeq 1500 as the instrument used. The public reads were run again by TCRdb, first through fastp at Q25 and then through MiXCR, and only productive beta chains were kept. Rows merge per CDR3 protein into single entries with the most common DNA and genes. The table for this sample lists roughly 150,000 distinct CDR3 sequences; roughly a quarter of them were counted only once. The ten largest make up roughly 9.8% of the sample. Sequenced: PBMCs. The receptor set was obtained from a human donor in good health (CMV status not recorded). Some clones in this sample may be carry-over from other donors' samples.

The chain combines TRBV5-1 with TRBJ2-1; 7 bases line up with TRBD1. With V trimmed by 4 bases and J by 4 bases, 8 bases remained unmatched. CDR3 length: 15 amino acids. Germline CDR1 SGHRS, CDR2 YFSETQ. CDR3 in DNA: TGCGCCAGCAGCGTAACCGGGACAGATTACAATGAGCAGTTCTTC. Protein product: CASSVTGTDYNEQFF.

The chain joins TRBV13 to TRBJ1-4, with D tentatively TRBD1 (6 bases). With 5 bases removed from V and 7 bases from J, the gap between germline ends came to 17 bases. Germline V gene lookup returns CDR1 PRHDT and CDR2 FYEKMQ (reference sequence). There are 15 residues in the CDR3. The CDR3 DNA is TGTGCCAGCAGCGCCACTCGGGGGCGGAGTGAAAAACTGTTTTTT. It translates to CASSATRGRSEKLFF.

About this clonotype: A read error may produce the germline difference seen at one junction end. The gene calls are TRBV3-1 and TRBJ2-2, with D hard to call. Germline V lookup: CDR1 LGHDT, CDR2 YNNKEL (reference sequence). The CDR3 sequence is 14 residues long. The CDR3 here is CASSPIFNTEELFF. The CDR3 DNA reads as TGTGCCAGCAGCCCTATATTTAACACCGAGGAGCTGTTTTTT. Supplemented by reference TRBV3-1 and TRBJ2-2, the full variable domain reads DTAVSQTPKYLVTQMGNDKSIKCEQNLGHDTMYWYKQDSKKFLKIMFSYNNKELIINETVPNRFSPKSPDKAHLNLHINSLELGDSAVYFCASSPIFNTEELFFGEGSRLTVL.

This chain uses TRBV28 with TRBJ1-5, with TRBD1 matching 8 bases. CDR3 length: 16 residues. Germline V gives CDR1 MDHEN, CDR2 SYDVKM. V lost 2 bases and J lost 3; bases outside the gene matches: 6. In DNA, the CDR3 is TGTGCCAGCAGTTTAAAGGCGGACAGGGACAATCAGCCCCAGCATTTT. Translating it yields CASSLKADRDNQPQHF.

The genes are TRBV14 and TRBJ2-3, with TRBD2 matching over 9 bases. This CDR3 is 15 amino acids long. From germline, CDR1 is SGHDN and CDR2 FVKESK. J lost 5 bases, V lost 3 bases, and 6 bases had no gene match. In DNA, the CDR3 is TGTGCCAGCAGCCATGTTGCGGGGGGGCGAGATACGCAGTATTTT. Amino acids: CASSHVAGGRDTQYF. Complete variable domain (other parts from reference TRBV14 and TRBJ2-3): EAGVTQFPSHSVIEKGQTVTLRCDPISGHDNLYWYRRVMGKEIKFLLHFVKESKQDESGMPNNRFLAERTGGTYSTLKVQPAELEDSGVYFCASSHVAGGRDTQYFGPGTRLTVL.

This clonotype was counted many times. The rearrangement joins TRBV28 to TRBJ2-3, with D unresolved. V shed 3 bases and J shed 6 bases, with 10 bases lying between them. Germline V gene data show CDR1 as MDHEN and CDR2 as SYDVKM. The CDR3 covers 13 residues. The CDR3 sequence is CASSFSLGDTQYF. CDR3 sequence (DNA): TGTGCCAGCAGTTTCTCCCTTGGGGATACGCAGTATTTT.

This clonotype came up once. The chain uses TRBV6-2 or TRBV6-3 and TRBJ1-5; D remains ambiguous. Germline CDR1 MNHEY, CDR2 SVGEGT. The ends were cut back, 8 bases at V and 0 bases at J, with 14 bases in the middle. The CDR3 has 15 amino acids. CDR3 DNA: TGTGCCAGCTCGGCCGGGTACCATAGCAATCAGCCCCAGCATTTT. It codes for CASSAGYHSNQPQHF.

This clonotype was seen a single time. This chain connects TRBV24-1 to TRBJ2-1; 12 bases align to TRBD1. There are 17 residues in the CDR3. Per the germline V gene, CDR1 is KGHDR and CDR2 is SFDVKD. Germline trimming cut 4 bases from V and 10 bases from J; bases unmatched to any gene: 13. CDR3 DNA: TGTGCCACCAGTGACCCAGGGACAGGGGGCTTGAACGGGGAGCAGTTCTTC. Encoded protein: CATSDPGTGGLNGEQFF.

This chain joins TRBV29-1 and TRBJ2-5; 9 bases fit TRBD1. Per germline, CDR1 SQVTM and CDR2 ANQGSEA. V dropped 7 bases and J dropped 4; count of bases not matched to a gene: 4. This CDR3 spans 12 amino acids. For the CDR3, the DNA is TGCAGCGCGGACAGGGGCGGAGAGACCCAGTACTTC. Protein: CSADRGGETQYF.

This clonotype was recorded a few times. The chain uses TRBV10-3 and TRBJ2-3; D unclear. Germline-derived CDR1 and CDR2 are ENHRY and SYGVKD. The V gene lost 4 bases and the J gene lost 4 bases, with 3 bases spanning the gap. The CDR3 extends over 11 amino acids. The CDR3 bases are TGTGCCATCAGTGGGCCAGATACGCAGTATTTT. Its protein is CAISGPDTQYF.

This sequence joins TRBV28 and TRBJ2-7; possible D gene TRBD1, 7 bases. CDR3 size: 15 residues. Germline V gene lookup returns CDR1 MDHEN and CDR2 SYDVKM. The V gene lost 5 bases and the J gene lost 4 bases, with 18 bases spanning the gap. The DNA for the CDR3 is TGTGCCAGCAGTCCCCCAGGGGGGCGTTTATACGAGCAGTACTTC. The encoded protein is CASSPPGGRLYEQYF.

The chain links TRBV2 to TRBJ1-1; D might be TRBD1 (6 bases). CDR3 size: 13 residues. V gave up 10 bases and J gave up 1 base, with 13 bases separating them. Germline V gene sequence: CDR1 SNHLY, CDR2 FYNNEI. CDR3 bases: TGTGCCAACGGCACCAGGGGGAACACTGAAGCTTTCTTT. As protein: CANGTRGNTEAFF.

The CDR3 region has the DNA TGTGCCAGCGGGCTCCCGGGACGTTATAATTCACCCCTCCACTTT. Its translation: CASGLPGRYNSPLHF. This chain links TRBV12-3 or TRBV12-4 with TRBJ1-6, with D tentatively TRBD1 (5 bases). The germline V and J ends were trimmed by 8 bases and 4 bases, with 15 bases remaining between them. The CDR3 has 15 residues.

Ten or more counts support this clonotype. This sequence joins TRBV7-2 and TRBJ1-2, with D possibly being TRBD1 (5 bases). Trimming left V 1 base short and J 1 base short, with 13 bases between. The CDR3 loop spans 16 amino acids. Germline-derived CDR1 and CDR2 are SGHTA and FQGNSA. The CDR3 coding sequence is TGTGCCAGCAGCTTAGAACGGGGCTGGGGTAACTATGGCTACACCTTC. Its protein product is CASSLERGWGNYGYTF. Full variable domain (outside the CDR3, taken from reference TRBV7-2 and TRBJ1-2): GAGVSQSPSNKVTEKGKDVELRCDPISGHTALYWYRQSLGQGLEFLIYFQGNSAPDKSGLPSDRFSAERTGGSVSTLTIQRTQQEDSAVYLCASSLERGWGNYGYTFGSGTRLTVV.

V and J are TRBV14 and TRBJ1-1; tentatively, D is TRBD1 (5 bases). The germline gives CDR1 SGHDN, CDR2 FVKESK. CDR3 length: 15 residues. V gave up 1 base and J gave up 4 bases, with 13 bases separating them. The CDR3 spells CASSQARGAGTEAFF. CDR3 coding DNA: TGTGCCAGCAGCCAAGCTAGGGGCGCGGGCACTGAAGCTTTCTTT.

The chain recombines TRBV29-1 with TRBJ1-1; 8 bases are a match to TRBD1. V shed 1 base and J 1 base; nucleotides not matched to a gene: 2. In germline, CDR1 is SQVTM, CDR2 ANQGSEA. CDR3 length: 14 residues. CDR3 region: CSVEGDRKNTEAFF. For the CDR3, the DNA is TGCAGCGTTGAAGGGGACAGGAAGAACACTGAAGCTTTCTTT.

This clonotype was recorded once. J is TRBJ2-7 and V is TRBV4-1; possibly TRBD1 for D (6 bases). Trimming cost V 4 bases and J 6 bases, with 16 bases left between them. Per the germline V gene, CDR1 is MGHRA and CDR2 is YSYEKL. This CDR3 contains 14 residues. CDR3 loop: CASSPGHSVVEQYF. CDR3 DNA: TGCGCCAGCAGCCCGGGACACTCGGTGGTCGAGCAGTACTTC.

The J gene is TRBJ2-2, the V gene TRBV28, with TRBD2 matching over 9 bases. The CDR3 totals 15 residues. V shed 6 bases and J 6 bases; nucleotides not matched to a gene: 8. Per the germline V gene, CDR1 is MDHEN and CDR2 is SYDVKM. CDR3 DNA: TGTGCCAGCAGCGCCGGGACTAGCCGGTCCGGGGAGCTGTTTTTT. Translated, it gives CASSAGTSRSGELFF.

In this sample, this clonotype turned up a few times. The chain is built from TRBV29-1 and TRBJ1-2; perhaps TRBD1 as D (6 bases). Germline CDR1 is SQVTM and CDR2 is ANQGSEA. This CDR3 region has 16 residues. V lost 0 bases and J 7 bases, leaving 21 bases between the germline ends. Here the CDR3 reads CSVEDLETGLECGYTF. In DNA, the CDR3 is TGCAGCGTTGAAGATCTGGAAACAGGGCTAGAATGTGGCTACACCTTC.

The DNA for the CDR3 is TGTGCCAGCAGCTTGGGGACGGCGGGCGAGCAGTACTTC. It translates to CASSLGTAGEQYF. The V call is TRBV5-6, the J call TRBJ2-7; maybe TRBD2 (5 bases). The CDR3 consists of 13 residues. V was cut by 0 bases and J by 6 bases, with 10 bases left in between. Germline V gene lookup returns CDR1 SGHDT and CDR2 YYEEEE.